The rows below give T cell receptor beta chains drawn from one sample of a study of blood T cell repertoires in COVID-19. The method was immunoSEQ multiplex PCR; TCRdb's version includes in-frame clones alone and lacks a portion of them. The repertoire holds more than 100,000 clones, with over 70% as singletons. Sequences were obtained from peripheral blood. These receptors were obtained from a woman in her seventies with acute or convalescent COVID-19. Both conserved end residues are part of each CDR3. The D gene is left open where the match is weak. Expanded clones are given a class, and other clones once, few, many or no size at all.

>TRBV5-6|-|TRBJ1-5|-
CASSLAGGYNQPQHF
TGTGCCAGCAGCTTGGCTGGAGGGTACAATCAGCCCCAGCATTTT
>TRBV27|TRBD1|TRBJ2-3|-
CASSSKWGQTQYF
TGTGCCAGCAGTTCTAAGTGGGGACAGACGCAGTATTTT
>TRBV30|-|TRBJ2-7|-
CAWSVGGGLYEQYF
TGTGCCTGGAGTGTAGGAGGGGGCTTGTACGAGCAGTACTTC
>TRBV19|TRBD1|TRBJ2-2|-
CASSMTGLNTGELFF
TGTGCCAGTAGTATGACAGGGCTGAACACCGGGGAGCTGTTTTTT
>TRBV4-1|-|TRBJ2-7|-
CASSQGFGDEQYF
TGCGCCAGCAGCCAAGGATTCGGGGACGAGCAGTACTTC
>TRBV11-2|TRBD2|TRBJ2-5|-
CASSGGRLAGLKETQYF
TGTGCCAGCAGCGGGGGCCGACTAGCGGGGTTGAAGGAGACCCAGTACTTC
>TRBV3-1/TRBV3-2|-|TRBJ1-6|-
CASSQDTVNNSPLHF
TGTGCCAGCAGCCAAGATACAGTAAATAATTCACCCCTCCACTTT
>TRBV29-1|-|TRBJ1-4|once
CSVEGGAGEKLFF
TGCAGCGTGGAGGGGGGGGCCGGTGAAAAACTGTTTTTT
>TRBV11-3|TRBD2|TRBJ2-7|-
CASSLDSGGTSYEQYF
TGTGCCAGCAGCTTAGATAGCGGGGGAACCTCCTACGAGCAGTACTTC
>TRBV1|-|TRBJ1-1|once
CTSSQVIKTGKPEAFF
TGCACCAGCAGCCAAGTAATCAAGACAGGGAAACCTGAAGCTTTCTTT
>TRBV28|TRBD1|TRBJ1-2|-
CASSLGQGNYGYTF
TGTGCCAGCAGTTTGGGACAGGGAAACTATGGCTACACCTTC
>TRBV18|TRBD2|TRBJ2-1|once
CASSPLTSSGAAYNEQFF
TGTGCCAGCTCACCACTAACATCGAGCGGGGCCGCTTACAATGAGCAGTTCTTC
>TRBV9|TRBD1|TRBJ1-4|-
CASSGGQGNEKLFF
TGTGCCAGCAGCGGCGGACAGGGTAATGAAAAACTGTTTTTT
>TRBV10-2|-|TRBJ1-6|-
CASSEWGERDSPLHF
TGCGCCAGCAGTGAGTGGGGGGAACGGGATTCACCCCTCCACTTT
>TRBV28|TRBD1|TRBJ1-1|-
CASSWGQSGEAFF
TGTGCCAGCAGTTGGGGACAGTCAGGTGAAGCTTTCTTT
>TRBV6-5|TRBD1|TRBJ2-7|-
CASRAPGQNYEQYF
TGTGCCAGCAGAGCTCCGGGACAGAACTACGAGCAGTACTTC
>TRBV9|-|TRBJ2-2|-
CASSETTGELFF
TGTGCCAGCAGCGAAACAACCGGGGAGCTGTTTTTT
>TRBV6-6|TRBD1|TRBJ1-2|-
CASRTGGTDYGYTF
TGTGCCAGCAGAACAGGGGGTACTGACTATGGCTACACCTTC
>TRBV5-1|TRBD2|TRBJ2-3|-
CASSLDLAGGADTQYF
TGCGCCAGCAGCTTGGACCTAGCGGGGGGTGCAGATACGCAGTATTTT
>TRBV7-3|TRBD1|TRBJ1-1|-
CASSLDRDHTEAFF
TGTGCCAGCAGCTTAGACAGGGACCACACTGAAGCTTTCTTT
>TRBV5-1|TRBD2|TRBJ2-5|-
CASSTAGRGGQETQYF
TGCGCCAGCAGCACCGCAGGGCGGGGGGGACAAGAGACCCAGTACTTC
>TRBV24-1|TRBD1|TRBJ2-2|-
CATTGTGNTGELFF
TGTGCCACCACGGGGACAGGGAACACCGGGGAGCTGTTTTTT
>TRBV14|-|TRBJ1-4|once
CASSQAREKLFF
TGTGCCAGCAGCCAAGCTCGTGAAAAACTGTTTTTT
>TRBV9|TRBD2|TRBJ2-7|-
CASSPPGGEQYF
TGTGCCAGCAGCCCCCCCGGGGGGGAGCAGTACTTC
>TRBV19|-|TRBJ2-3|-
CASSIDLGRGRRTDTQYF
TGTGCCAGTAGTATAGATTTGGGCAGGGGGAGGAGGACAGATACGCAGTATTTT
>TRBV18|-|TRBJ1-5|-
CASSPRDSNQPQHF
TGTGCCAGCTCACCGCGAGATAGCAATCAGCCCCAGCATTTT
>TRBV19|TRBD1|TRBJ1-4|-
CASQSQGQGDEKLFF
TGTGCCAGCCAATCACAGGGCCAGGGGGATGAAAAACTGTTTTTT
>TRBV6-2/TRBV6-3|TRBD1|TRBJ2-5|-
CASSYSGGWETQYF
TGTGCCAGCAGTTACTCAGGGGGCTGGGAGACCCAGTACTTC
>TRBV6-1|-|TRBJ1-1|-
CASSESRQGNTEAFF
TGTGCCAGCAGTGAAAGTCGTCAGGGCAACACTGAAGCTTTCTTT
>TRBV6-5|TRBD1|TRBJ2-7|-
CASIRTGGSSYEQYF
TGTGCCAGCATTCGGACAGGGGGGTCCTCCTACGAGCAGTACTTC
>TRBV27|-|TRBJ2-3|-
CAAGDTQYF
TGTGCCGCGGGAGATACGCAGTATTTT
>TRBV27|-|TRBJ1-1|-
CASSITGGPIFF
TGTGCCAGCAGTATAACAGGAGGGCCCATTTTCTTT
>TRBV14|-|TRBJ1-2|-
CASSLGLSYGYTF
TGTGCCAGCAGCCTGGGACTAAGCTATGGCTACACCTTC
>TRBV5-1|-|TRBJ1-1|-
CASSPGTLGSTEAFF
TGCGCCAGCAGCCCCGGGACACTGGGATCGACTGAAGCTTTCTTT
>TRBV3-1/TRBV3-2|-|TRBJ1-2|-
CASSQESTANYGYTF
TGTGCCAGCAGCCAAGAGAGTACAGCCAACTATGGCTACACCTTC
>TRBV30|-|TRBJ1-3|-
CAWILRGGGGDTIYF
TGTGCCTGGATCCTCCGAGGGGGGGGCGGAGACACCATATATTTT
>TRBV18|TRBD1|TRBJ1-6|-
CASSPSGTVFNSPLHF
TGTGCCAGCTCACCTAGTGGGACAGTCTTTAATTCACCCCTCCACTTT
>TRBV2|-|TRBJ1-3|once
CASSAGAGSGNTIYF
TGTGCCAGCAGTGCAGGGGCGGGCTCTGGAAACACCATATATTTT
>TRBV27|TRBD1|TRBJ2-7|-
CASSLLGQGTYEQYF
TGTGCCAGCAGTTTATTGGGACAGGGCACCTACGAGCAGTACTTC
>TRBV3-1/TRBV3-2|TRBD1|TRBJ1-2|-
CASSPTTGVGYTF
TGTGCCAGCAGCCCAACGACAGGGGTTGGCTACACCTTC
>TRBV19|-|TRBJ2-7|-
CASSPQTSPGEQYF
TGTGCCAGTAGCCCCCAGACATCTCCTGGCGAGCAGTACTTC
>TRBV5-1|-|TRBJ1-1|-
CASSLAGGNTEAFF
TGCGCCAGCAGCTTGGCAGGTGGGAACACTGAAGCTTTCTTT